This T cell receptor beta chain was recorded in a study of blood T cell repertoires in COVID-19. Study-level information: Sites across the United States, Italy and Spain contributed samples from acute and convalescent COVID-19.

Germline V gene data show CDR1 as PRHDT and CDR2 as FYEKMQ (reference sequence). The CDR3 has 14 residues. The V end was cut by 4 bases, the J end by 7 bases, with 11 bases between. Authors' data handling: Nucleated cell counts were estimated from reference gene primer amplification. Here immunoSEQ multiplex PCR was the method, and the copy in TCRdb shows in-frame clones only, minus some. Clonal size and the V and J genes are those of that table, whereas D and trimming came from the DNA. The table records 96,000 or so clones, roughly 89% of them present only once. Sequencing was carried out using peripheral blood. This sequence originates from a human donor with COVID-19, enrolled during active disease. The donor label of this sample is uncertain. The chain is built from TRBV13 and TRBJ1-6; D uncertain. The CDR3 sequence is CASSWSGRNSPLHF. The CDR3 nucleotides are TGTGCCAGCAGCTGGAGCGGGCGGAATTCACCCCTCCACTTT.